Included here is one T cell receptor (beta chain) sequence, with context. Its cognate antigen is unknown. This entry belongs to a study of early T cells in non-severe SARS-CoV-2 infection. Study summary: Chains were not paired, and sequencing was done on bulk RNA from unsorted whole blood. Study results and limitations: Database matching using VDJdb favored anti-spike CD8 responses, with private and CD4 specificities left missing.

This CDR3 region has 16 residues. V lost 6 bases, J lost 0 bases, and 7 bases stayed unmatched. The V gene's germline CDR1 is LNHDA and CDR2 SQIVND (reference sequence). Separate cDNA molecules each had unique molecular identifiers attached to them. MiXCR, run by TCRdb on the 5' RACE reads, gives a single entry per CDR3 protein. The data contain roughly 92,000 distinct CDR3 sequences, more than 10% of them seen just once; the ten biggest clones take up approximately 4.4%. The material was whole blood, obtained at baseline. This sequence joins TRBV19 and TRBJ2-1, with TRBD1 identical over 8 bases. The sequence derives from an adult who was a healthcare worker with PCR-confirmed SARS-CoV-2 infection or an uninfected control (not recorded which). CDR3 amino acids: CASRDRVMSSYNEQFF. The DNA of the CDR3 is TGTGCCAGTAGGGACAGGGTTATGAGCTCCTACAATGAGCAGTTCTTC.